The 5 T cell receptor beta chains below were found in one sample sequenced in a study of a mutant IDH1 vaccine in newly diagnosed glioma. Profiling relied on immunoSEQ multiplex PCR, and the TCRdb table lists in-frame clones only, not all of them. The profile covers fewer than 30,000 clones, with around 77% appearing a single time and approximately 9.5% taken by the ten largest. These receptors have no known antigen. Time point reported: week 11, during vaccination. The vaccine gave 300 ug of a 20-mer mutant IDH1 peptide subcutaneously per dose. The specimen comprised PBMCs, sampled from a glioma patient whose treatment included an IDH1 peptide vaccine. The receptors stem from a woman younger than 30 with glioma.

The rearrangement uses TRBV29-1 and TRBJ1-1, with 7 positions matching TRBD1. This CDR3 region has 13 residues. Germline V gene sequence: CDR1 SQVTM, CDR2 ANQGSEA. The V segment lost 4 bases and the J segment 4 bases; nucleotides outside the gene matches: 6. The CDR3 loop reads CSVGKGAGTEAFF. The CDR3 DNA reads TGCAGCGTTGGGAAGGGGGCTGGCACTGAAGCTTTCTTT.

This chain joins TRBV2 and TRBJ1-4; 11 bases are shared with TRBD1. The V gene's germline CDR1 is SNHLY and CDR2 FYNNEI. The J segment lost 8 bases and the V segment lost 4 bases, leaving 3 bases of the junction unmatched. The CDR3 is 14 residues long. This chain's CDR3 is CASSGTGGGEKLFF. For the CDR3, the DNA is TGTGCCAGCAGTGGGACAGGGGGCGGAGAAAAACTGTTTTTT.

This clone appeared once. CDR3 bases: TGTGCCAGCAGCTCTCCCCCCCTCCGCGGTGAGCAGTTCTTC. Protein: CASSSPPLRGEQFF. The V gene is TRBV7-2, the J gene TRBJ2-1; D unclear. This CDR3 region has 14 residues. Germline values: CDR1 SGHTA, CDR2 FQGNSA. Trimming removed 4 bases at V and 9 bases at J, with 16 bases between.

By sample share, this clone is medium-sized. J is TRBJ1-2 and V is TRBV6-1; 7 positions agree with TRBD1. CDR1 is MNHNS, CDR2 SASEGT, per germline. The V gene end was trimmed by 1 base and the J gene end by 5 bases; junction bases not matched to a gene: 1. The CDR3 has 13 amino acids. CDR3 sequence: CASSEGDSYGYTF. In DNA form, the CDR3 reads TGTGCCAGCAGTGAAGGGGACAGTTATGGCTACACCTTC.

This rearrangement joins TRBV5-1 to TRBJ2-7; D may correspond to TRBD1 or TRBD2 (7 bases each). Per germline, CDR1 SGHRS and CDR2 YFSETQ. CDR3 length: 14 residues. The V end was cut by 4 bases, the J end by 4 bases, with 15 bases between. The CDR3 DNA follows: TGCGCCAGCAGCATGGGGGGGACAGCATACGAGCAGTACTTC. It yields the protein CASSMGGTAYEQYF.